This entry describes one T cell receptor (beta chain). Original methodology: Nucleated cell number was recorded as an estimate derived from reference gene primer amplification. Clones were read by immunoSEQ multiplex PCR, and TCRdb kept only the in-frame ones, dropping some. V and J calls and clone size are as listed in that table; D and trimming were resolved from the DNA. The data hold roughly 200,000 clones, with about nine tenths observed a single time. The CDR3 runs to 14 residues. Trimming removed 6 bases from V and 4 bases from J; junction bases left unmatched: 7. The germline V gene encodes CDR1 MNHEY and CDR2 SMNVEV (reference sequence). Individuals drawn from approximately 26 US areas were roughly 18 to 95 years old. The entry originates in a study of blood T cell repertoires in COVID-19. Study context: Acute and convalescent COVID-19 samples came from the United States, Italy and Spain. T cells, B-cell-depleted T cells, or PBMCs provided the cDNA or gDNA that served as material.

Material: PBMCs or T cells enriched from blood (not recorded which). V and J are TRBV27 and TRBJ1-1; TRBD1 matches at 8 bases. The source is a man younger than 35 with acute COVID-19. DNA for the CDR3: TGTGCCAGCAGCTCTTTCACAGGGGGCACTGAAGCTTTCTTT. Protein sequence: CASSSFTGGTEAFF.